Below are 25 T cell receptor beta chains sequenced from a single sample in a study of T cells in Graves' hyperthyroidism and ophthalmopathy. Amplified TCR beta CDR3 regions derived from RNA transcripts. When the TCR CDR3 underwent first-round RT-PCR, the HTBI primer set was used. TCRdb processed the multiplex PCR reads anew with MiXCR; each CDR3 protein has one entry. This table has around 450,000 distinct CDR3 sequences, more than 15% appearing once. Sequencing was performed on blood. These receptors were taken from a young woman with Graves' hyperthyroidism.

This sequence joins TRBV4-1 and TRBJ2-5, with D possibly matching TRBD1 (6 bases). Germline CDR1 MGHRA, CDR2 YSYEKL. The V gene lost 1 base and the J gene lost 13 bases, with 13 bases spanning the gap. The CDR3 spans 12 residues. CDR3 amino acids: CASSQVGGQRYF. Written as DNA, the CDR3 is TGCGCCAGCAGCCAAGTAGGGGGACAACGGTACTTC.

In this sample, this clonotype turned up once. This chain connects TRBV27 to TRBJ2-2; 9 bases agree with TRBD1. This CDR3 region has 16 residues. Germline lookup yields CDR1 MNHEY and CDR2 SMNVEV (reference sequence). V lost 2 bases, J lost 7 bases, and 8 bases stayed unmatched. CDR3 bases: TGTGCCAGCAGTTTACTGGGACAGGGATGGGTCGGGGAGCTGTTTTTT. It specifies CASSLLGQGWVGELFF.

The V call is TRBV6-1, the J call TRBJ1-1; 11 nucleotides line up with TRBD1. The CDR3 consists of 14 residues. Germline V CDR1 and CDR2: MNHNS, SASEGT. The ends lost 7 bases at V and 1 base at J; junction bases unmatched: 2. The CDR3 here is CASTGTGGNTEAFF. For the CDR3, the DNA is TGTGCCAGCACCGGGACAGGGGGGAACACTGAAGCTTTCTTT.

This clonotype was seen a few times. The J gene is TRBJ1-2, the V gene TRBV27, with 9 bases fitting TRBD1. CDR1 and CDR2 from the germline V gene are MNHEY and SMNVEV (reference sequence). V shed 6 bases and J 5 bases; nucleotides not matched to a gene: 4. The CDR3 extends over 13 amino acids. CDR3 DNA sequence: TGTGCCAGCAGCCACGGGACAGGGTATGGCTACACCTTC. Translation: CASSHGTGYGYTF.

This clonotype was seen many times. The V and J genes are TRBV12-3 or TRBV12-4 and TRBJ1-3, with TRBD1 matching 10 bases. This CDR3 has 22 residues. J gave up 1 base and V 6 bases, and 24 bases lay outside the gene matches. CDR3: CASRTTGGTAMVEDSSGNTIYF. The CDR3 bases are TGTGCCAGCAGGACGACAGGGGGCACGGCTATGGTTGAAGATTCGTCTGGAAACACCATATATTTT.

In this sample, this clonotype turned up many times. The chain carries TRBV11-3 and TRBJ2-4; D is unresolved. Germline loops: CDR1 SGHNT, CDR2 YENEEA. The CDR3 loop spans 17 amino acids. V lost 3 bases to trimming and J lost 0 bases, with 15 bases between them. CDR3 sequence: CASSFRRLTLAKNIQYF. DNA for the CDR3: TGTGCCAGCAGCTTCCGCAGGTTAACCCTAGCCAAAAACATTCAGTACTTC.

This clonotype was seen at least ten times. The chain is built from TRBV29-1 and TRBJ2-7; the D is unclear. V was pared by 3 bases and J by 2 bases, with 11 bases between. There are 13 residues in the CDR3. Germline-derived CDR1 and CDR2 are SQVTM and ANQGSEA. This CDR3 reads CSVEWQSPYEQYF. For the CDR3, the DNA is TGCAGCGTTGAGTGGCAGTCCCCCTACGAGCAGTACTTC.

This clonotype was counted at least ten times. This chain connects TRBV20-1 to TRBJ2-1; 11 bases are a match to TRBD2. The V gene's germline CDR1 is DFQATT and CDR2 SNEGSKA (reference sequence). V was clipped by 8 bases and J by 4 bases; unmatched bases: 16. The CDR3 contains 17 residues. The CDR3 here is CSLSSVTSGEPYNEQFF. The CDR3 region has the DNA TGCAGTCTCTCGAGCGTGACTAGCGGGGAACCTTACAATGAGCAGTTCTTC.

This clonotype was observed many times. The CDR3 region is CASSEDSTKNIQYF. The CDR3 DNA sequence: TGCGCCAGCAGCGAGGACAGTACCAAAAACATTCAGTACTTC. The V gene is TRBV5-1, the J gene TRBJ2-4, with TRBD1 as a possible D gene (6 bases). The germline V gene encodes CDR1 SGHRS and CDR2 YFSETQ. The CDR3 sequence is 14 residues long. V was cut by 4 bases and J by 2 bases, with 10 bases left in between.

CDR3 residues: CASIDRLNTEAFF. The CDR3 nucleotides read TGTGCCAGTATAGACAGGTTGAACACTGAAGCTTTCTTT. V is TRBV6-1 and J is TRBJ1-1; D might be TRBD1 (6 bases). Per the germline V gene, CDR1 is MNHNS and CDR2 is SASEGT. With 9 bases removed from V and 0 bases from J, the gap between germline ends came to 11 bases. This CDR3 region has 13 residues.

This clonotype was picked up many times. The gene calls are TRBV5-1 and TRBJ2-7; possibly TRBD1 for D (6 bases). In germline, CDR1 is SGHRS, CDR2 YFSETQ. The CDR3 runs 14 residues. The V gene lost 4 bases and the J gene lost 3 bases, with 14 bases spanning the gap. CDR3: CASSLDRQGYEQYF. CDR3 coding DNA: TGCGCCAGCAGCCTCGACAGGCAAGGCTACGAGCAGTACTTC.

In its sample, this clonotype was seen a few times. The V call is TRBV27, the J call TRBJ2-4, with a weak D call TRBD2 (6 bases). This CDR3 is 13 amino acids long. Trimming removed 4 bases from V and 7 bases from J, with 11 bases in between. The germline CDR1 and CDR2 sequences are MNHEY and SMNVEV (reference sequence). CDR3 DNA sequence: TGTGCCAGCAGTTCGGGGGTCGGGAACATTCAGTACTTC. Translation: CASSSGVGNIQYF.

This clonotype has a count of ten or more. The gene calls are TRBV20-1 and TRBJ2-5; 12 bases are shared with TRBD2. The CDR3 is 14 residues long. Germline CDR1 is DFQATT and CDR2 is SNEGSKA (reference sequence). V shed 4 bases, J shed 4 bases, and the junction held 4 bases outside the gene matches. CDR3 amino acids: CSATSGRAGETQYF. CDR3 in DNA: TGCAGTGCTACTAGCGGGAGGGCCGGAGAGACCCAGTACTTC.

This clonotype has ten or more counts. The chain recombines TRBV9 with TRBJ1-2; unclear D gene. CDR3 length equals 16 residues. With 4 bases removed from V and 4 bases from J, the gap between germline ends came to 20 bases. Germline lookup yields CDR1 SGDLS and CDR2 YYNGEE. The CDR3 loop is CASSPKIGRPSYGYTF. As DNA, the CDR3 is TGTGCCAGCAGCCCGAAGATTGGACGTCCATCCTATGGCTACACCTTC.

V usage is TRBV5-6 and J usage is TRBJ2-3, with TRBD2 identical over 13 bases. V trimming: 4 bases; J trimming: 9 bases; junction bases outside the gene matches: 11. Per the germline V gene, CDR1 is SGHDT and CDR2 is YYEEEE. CDR3 length equals 16 residues. The CDR3 sequence is CASSPGLAGALETQYF. Written as DNA, the CDR3 is TGTGCCAGCAGCCCCGGACTAGCGGGGGCTTTAGAGACGCAGTATTTT.

V is TRBV7-2 and J is TRBJ2-3; D may match TRBD1 or TRBD2 (5 bases each). V was trimmed by 5 bases and J by 1 base, leaving 16 bases between them. The CDR3 contains 16 residues. CDR1 is SGHTA and CDR2 is FQGNSA in the germline V gene. The CDR3: CASSPGRGAGTDTQYF. The CDR3 nucleotides read TGTGCCAGCAGCCCCGGCCGAGGGGCGGGCACAGATACGCAGTATTTT.

This clonotype has ten or more counts. J is TRBJ1-5 and V is TRBV18; weak D call: TRBD1 (5 bases). Germline V gene data show CDR1 as KGHSH and CDR2 as LQKENI. Trimming stripped 1 base from V and 7 bases from J, with 11 bases between. This CDR3 has 14 residues. CDR3 DNA: TGTGCCAGCTCACCACAGGAGGGGTGGCAGCCCCAGCATTTT. It codes for CASSPQEGWQPQHF.

This clonotype was seen at least ten times. The chain is built from TRBV11-1 and TRBJ2-1; TRBD1 matches 10 bases. The CDR3 runs 15 residues. V lost 3 bases and J lost 2; bases outside the gene matches: 1. The germline gives CDR1 SGHAT, CDR2 FQDESV (reference sequence). CDR3 nucleotide sequence: TGTGCCAGCAGCTTGGGGACAGGGGCCTACAATGAGCAGTTCTTC. It encodes CASSLGTGAYNEQFF.

Ten or more counts support this clonotype. The CDR3: CASSRQGIDLEEQYF. The CDR3 DNA reads as TGTGCCAGCAGTCGACAGGGGATCGACCTGGAGGAGCAGTACTTC. The rearrangement joins TRBV2 to TRBJ2-7; 8 bases agree with TRBD1. V lost 5 bases and J lost 7; bases outside the gene matches: 13. The CDR3 has 15 residues. Germline V CDR1 and CDR2: SNHLY, FYNNEI. The full variable domain, in which reference TRBV2 and TRBJ2-7 provide the parts outside the CDR3, is EPEVTQTPSHQVTQMGQEVILRCVPISNHLYFYWYRQILGQKVEFLVSFYNNEISEKSEIFDDQFSVERPDGSNFTLKIRSTKLEDSAMYFCASSRQGIDLEEQYFGPGTRLTVT.

The table lists this clonotype with many counts. The genes are TRBV5-5 and TRBJ1-3; D gene uncertain. CDR3 length: 14 amino acids. V gave up 2 bases and J gave up 8 bases, with 14 bases separating them. The germline CDR1 and CDR2 sequences are SGHKS and YYEKEE (reference sequence). The chain's CDR3 is CASSFSAAIDTIYF. In DNA, the CDR3 is TGTGCCAGCAGCTTCTCGGCGGCTATAGACACCATATATTTT.

This clonotype was seen at least ten times. V gene TRBV11-2 combines with J gene TRBJ2-4, with D perhaps matching TRBD1 or TRBD2 (6 bases each). CDR1 is SGHAT, CDR2 FQNNGV, per germline. V lost 1 base, J lost 8 bases, and 21 bases lay in between. The CDR3 consists of 17 residues. CDR3 nucleotides: TGTGCCAGCAGCTTAGGTCGGGGGACAAACGCGCGGTACATTCAGTACTTC. It is translated as CASSLGRGTNARYIQYF.

This rearrangement joins TRBV20-1 to TRBJ2-7; 15 bases agree with TRBD2. V dropped 3 bases and J dropped 6; count of bases not matched to a gene: 0. CDR1 is DFQATT, CDR2 SNEGSKA, per germline (reference sequence). The CDR3 has 13 amino acids. The CDR3, as DNA: TGCAGTGCTAGGGGACTAGCGGGAGGCGAGCAGTACTTC. It translates to CSARGLAGGEQYF.

In this sample, this clonotype turned up many times. The V and J genes are TRBV12-3 or TRBV12-4 and TRBJ2-3, with 7 bases that match TRBD2. With 7 bases clipped from V and 6 bases from J, the junction kept 10 bases outside the gene matches. The length of the CDR3 is 14 residues. Here the CDR3 reads CASTMGGGGDTQYF. The CDR3 bases are TGTGCCAGCACCATGGGGGGGGGGGGGGATACGCAGTATTTT.

This clonotype has at least ten counts. V and J are TRBV20-1 and TRBJ1-2, with D maybe TRBD1 (6 bases). Trimming left V 3 bases short and J 2 bases short, with 19 bases between. The CDR3 runs 16 residues. Germline V gives CDR1 DFQATT, CDR2 SNEGSKA (reference sequence). In nucleotides, the CDR3 is TGCAGTGCTAGTCGTTTTGGGGGTCAGGGGAACTATGGCTACACCTTC. Amino acids: CSASRFGGQGNYGYTF.

This clonotype was seen many times. DNA of the CDR3: TGTGCCAGCAGTTACTCGACTTCCAGCTATGGCTACACCTTC. It encodes CASSYSTSSYGYTF. The rearrangement links TRBV6-6 to TRBJ1-2; D is ambiguous. The CDR3 totals 14 residues. V lost 0 bases, J lost 4 bases, and 9 bases lay in between. CDR1 MNHNY and CDR2 SVGAGI come from the germline V gene (reference sequence).